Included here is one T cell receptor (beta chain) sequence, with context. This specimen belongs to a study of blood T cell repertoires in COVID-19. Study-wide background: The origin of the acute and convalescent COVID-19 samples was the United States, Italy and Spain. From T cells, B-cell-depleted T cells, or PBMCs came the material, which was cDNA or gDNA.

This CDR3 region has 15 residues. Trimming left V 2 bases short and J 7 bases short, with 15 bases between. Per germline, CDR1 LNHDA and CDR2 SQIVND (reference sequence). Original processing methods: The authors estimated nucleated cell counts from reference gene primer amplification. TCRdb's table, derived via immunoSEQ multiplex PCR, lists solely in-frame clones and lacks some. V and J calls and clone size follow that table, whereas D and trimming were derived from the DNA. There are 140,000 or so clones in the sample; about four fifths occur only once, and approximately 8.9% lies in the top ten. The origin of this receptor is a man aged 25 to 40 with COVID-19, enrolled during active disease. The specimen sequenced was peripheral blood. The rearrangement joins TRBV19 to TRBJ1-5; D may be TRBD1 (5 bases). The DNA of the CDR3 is TGTGCCAGTAGTATAATCGGGCAGGGCGAGCAGCCCCAGCATTTT. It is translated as CASSIIGQGEQPQHF.